One sample yielded the 32 T cell receptor beta chains listed below, sequenced in a study of OX40 agonist ivuxolimab in advanced cancers. Profiling relied on immunoSEQ multiplex PCR, and the TCRdb table lists in-frame clones only, not all of them. The data hold 65,000 to 90,000 clones, with more than 80% observed a single time. Sequencing was performed on CD4+ or CD8+ T cells sorted from blood, taken in a trial of the OX40 agonist ivuxolimab. The receptors were sampled from an adult with an advanced solid tumor such as melanoma, head and neck, liver or kidney cancer.

Here the CDR3 DNA reads TGTGCCAGCAGTTTTAATTGGGATGAGCAGTTCTTC. Translation gives CASSFNWDEQFF. V is TRBV28 and J is TRBJ2-1; no reliable D call. Per germline, CDR1 MDHEN and CDR2 SYDVKM. The ends were cut back, 3 bases at V and 8 bases at J, with 8 bases in the middle. The CDR3 runs to 12 residues.

This chain uses TRBV4-2 with TRBJ2-1, with 10 bases lining up with TRBD2. CDR3 length equals 15 residues. CDR1 and CDR2 from the germline V gene are LGHNA and YNFKEQ. V lost 1 base to trimming and J lost 7 bases; unmatched junction nucleotides: 4. CDR3 amino acids: CASSQVLAGINEQFF. Written as DNA, the CDR3 is TGTGCCAGCAGCCAAGTACTAGCGGGGATAAATGAGCAGTTCTTC.

The CDR3 coding sequence is TGTGCCAGTAGTATTTTTGGTGGGGTGAACACTGAAGCTTTCTTT. It specifies CASSIFGGVNTEAFF. V usage is TRBV19 and J usage is TRBJ1-1; D gene uncertain. V was shortened by 3 bases and J by 0 bases, with 11 bases between the two germline ends. Per the germline V gene, CDR1 is LNHDA and CDR2 is SQIVND (reference sequence). The CDR3 extends over 15 amino acids. The whole variable domain, filled in from reference TRBV19 and TRBJ1-1, reads DGGITQSPKYLFRKEGQNVTLSCEQNLNHDAMYWYRQDPGQGLRLIYYSQIVNDFQKGDIAEGYSVSREKKESFPLTVTSAQKNPTAFYLCASSIFGGVNTEAFFGQGTRLTVV.

The genes are TRBV28 and TRBJ2-5, with TRBD1 identical over 8 bases. CDR1 is MDHEN and CDR2 is SYDVKM in the germline V gene. This CDR3 has 13 amino acids. Trimming removed 6 bases from V and 5 bases from J; junction bases left unmatched: 5. CDR3 loop: CASSHNRGETQYF. The CDR3 DNA reads as TGTGCCAGCAGCCATAACAGGGGGGAGACCCAGTACTTC.

The rearrangement joins TRBV6-5 to TRBJ1-5; tentative D call: TRBD1 (6 bases). Germline V gene data show CDR1 as MNHEY and CDR2 as SVGAGI. The V end lost 2 bases, the J end lost 6 bases, and 8 bases lay between the germline ends. This CDR3 comprises 13 residues. Here the CDR3 DNA reads TGTGCCAGCAGTTACACGACAGGTCAGCCCCAGCATTTT. The encoded protein is CASSYTTGQPQHF.

CDR3 region: CASSLMGNQPQHF. DNA of the CDR3: TGTGCCAGCAGTTTAATGGGCAATCAGCCCCAGCATTTT. The chain is built from TRBV27 and TRBJ1-5; D is ambiguous. The CDR3 is made up of 13 amino acids. The ends were cut back, 2 bases at V and 2 bases at J, with 4 bases in the middle. Germline V gene lookup returns CDR1 MNHEY and CDR2 SMNVEV (reference sequence).

V and J are TRBV6-5 and TRBJ1-5; weak D call: TRBD1 (5 bases). In germline, CDR1 is MNHEY, CDR2 SVGAGI. The CDR3 runs to 12 residues. The V and J ends lost 0 bases and 9 bases respectively, with 6 bases between them. CDR3 in DNA: TGTGCCAGCAGTTACTCCGGGGGGCCCCAGCATTTT. Translated, it gives CASSYSGGPQHF.

The chain carries TRBV28 and TRBJ2-7; D is undetermined. CDR1 and CDR2 (germline): MDHEN, SYDVKM. Trimming took 5 bases from V and 0 from J, leaving 14 bases between them. This CDR3 spans 15 amino acids. The CDR3 nucleotides read TGTGCCAGCAGTCGAGGACCGGGCATCTCCTACGAGCAGTACTTC. Encoded protein: CASSRGPGISYEQYF.

The chain links TRBV28 to TRBJ1-1; no clear D. Between the trimmed V and J ends, which lost 3 bases and 1 base, there was a span of 12 bases. The germline gives CDR1 MDHEN, CDR2 SYDVKM. The CDR3 has 15 residues. The CDR3, as DNA: TGTGCCAGCAGTTTTTTGGGGAATTCGAACACTGAAGCTTTCTTT. This translates into CASSFLGNSNTEAFF.

The J gene is TRBJ2-1, the V gene TRBV6-6; D is uncertain. CDR1 is MNHNY, CDR2 SVGAGI, per germline (reference sequence). This CDR3 is built from 15 residues. The V gene lost 4 bases and the J gene lost 0 bases, with 10 bases spanning the gap. CDR3 protein: CASSSQTSSYNEQFF. In nucleotides, the CDR3 is TGTGCCAGCAGTTCTCAGACGAGCTCCTACAATGAGCAGTTCTTC.

The chain recombines TRBV28 with TRBJ1-1; possibly TRBD1 for D (5 bases). V was clipped by 1 base and J by 7 bases, with 16 bases between them. CDR1 is MDHEN, CDR2 SYDVKM, per germline. The CDR3 loop spans 15 amino acids. This CDR3 is CASSLSQGQDDEAFF. The CDR3, as DNA: TGTGCCAGCAGTTTATCCCAGGGCCAGGATGATGAAGCTTTCTTT.

This clone was recorded a few times. This chain links TRBV28 with TRBJ1-2; no clear D gene. The CDR3 runs to 11 residues. Deletions cut 4 bases from V and 4 bases from J, with 4 bases between. Germline V gene lookup returns CDR1 MDHEN and CDR2 SYDVKM. The CDR3 DNA reads as TGTGCCAGCAGTTCCCTCTATGGCTACACCTTC. Amino acid sequence: CASSSLYGYTF.

The chain has TRBV6-4 and TRBJ2-3, with TRBD2 matching over 10 bases. There are 16 residues in the CDR3. V gave up 5 bases and J gave up 3 bases; unmatched junction bases: 8. The germline gives CDR1 MRHNA, CDR2 SNTAGT. The CDR3 reads CASSPIAGGGTDTQYF. CDR3 nucleotide sequence: TGTGCCAGCAGTCCGATAGCGGGAGGAGGGACAGATACGCAGTATTTT.

The chain couples TRBV6-5 to TRBJ2-2; D remains unclear. Per the germline V gene, CDR1 is MNHEY and CDR2 is SVGAGI. Trimming removed 2 bases at V and 0 bases at J, with 4 bases between. The CDR3 extends over 14 amino acids. The CDR3 loop reads CASSYHTNTGELFF. Written as DNA, the CDR3 is TGTGCCAGCAGTTACCACACGAACACCGGGGAGCTGTTTTTT.

This chain joins TRBV7-6 and TRBJ1-5; possible D gene TRBD1, 5 bases. V dropped 1 base and J dropped 7 bases, with 17 bases sitting between them. The CDR3 consists of 16 residues. Germline V gives CDR1 SGHVS, CDR2 FNYEAQ. The DNA of the CDR3 is TGTGCCAGCAGCTTAGTCGCGTCGGGGGACCGGCAGCCCCAGCATTTT. Encoded protein: CASSLVASGDRQPQHF.

The chain carries TRBV6-6 and TRBJ2-2, with D perhaps TRBD2 (5 bases). Trimming stripped 8 bases from V and 0 bases from J, with 10 bases between. Germline-derived CDR1 and CDR2 are MNHNY and SVGAGI (reference sequence). There are 14 residues in the CDR3. The CDR3 protein is CASGLRPNTGELFF. The CDR3 DNA reads as TGTGCCAGCGGACTTCGACCGAACACCGGGGAGCTGTTTTTT.

J is TRBJ2-3 and V is TRBV4-2, with D maybe TRBD1 (6 bases). Germline lookup yields CDR1 LGHNA and CDR2 YNFKEQ. The length of the CDR3 is 15 residues. Trimming pared 4 bases from V and 2 bases from J, leaving 13 bases between. The CDR3 loop reads CASSPQQGPTDTQYF. CDR3 sequence (DNA): TGTGCCAGCAGCCCCCAACAGGGACCCACAGATACGCAGTATTTT.

This chain uses TRBV28 with TRBJ1-5; 7 bases agree with TRBD1. Trimming removed 2 bases from V and 4 bases from J; junction bases left unmatched: 5. This CDR3 region has 15 residues. Germline values: CDR1 MDHEN, CDR2 SYDVKM. CDR3 sequence reads: CASSLGDSLNQPQHF. In DNA form, the CDR3 reads TGTGCCAGCAGTTTAGGGGACAGCTTAAATCAGCCCCAGCATTTT.

The chain employs TRBV4-3 and TRBJ2-3; 7 bases match TRBD2. The CDR3 sequence is 16 residues long. V lost 0 bases, J lost 2 bases, and 5 bases stayed unmatched. Germline V gene data show CDR1 as LGHNA and CDR2 as YSLEER. CDR3 in amino acids: CASSQDWGGVTDTQYF. CDR3 sequence (DNA): TGCGCCAGCAGCCAAGATTGGGGGGGTGTCACAGATACGCAGTATTTT.

The chain employs TRBV30 and TRBJ1-4; tentatively, D is TRBD1 (6 bases). This CDR3 spans 13 amino acids. Trimming pared 4 bases from V and 8 bases from J, leaving 14 bases between. Germline assignment: CDR1 GTSNPN and CDR2 SVGIG (reference sequence). Written as DNA, the CDR3 is TGTGCCTGGAACCCCACGGGGGGCGAAAAACTGTTTTTT. Amino acid sequence: CAWNPTGGEKLFF.

This clone was seen just once. J is TRBJ2-3 and V is TRBV7-2; 8 nucleotides match TRBD2. J gave up 6 bases and V 0 bases, and 8 bases lay outside the gene matches. The CDR3 has 16 amino acids. The germline V gene has CDR1 SGHTA and CDR2 FQGNSA. The CDR3 region is CASSLAGSGVRDTQYF. For the CDR3, the DNA is TGTGCCAGCAGCTTAGCGGGTAGCGGGGTGAGGGATACGCAGTATTTT.

The chain is built from TRBV6-5 and TRBJ1-2, with 9 bases that match TRBD1. The CDR3 has 14 residues. After removal of 6 bases from V and 4 bases from J, the junction contained 6 bases not matched to a gene. The V gene's germline CDR1 is MNHEY and CDR2 SVGAGI. The CDR3 region has the DNA TGTGCCAGCAGACCGGGACAGGGCTCCTATGGCTACACCTTC. Translated: CASRPGQGSYGYTF.

This sequence joins TRBV28 and TRBJ1-2; TRBD1 matches 8 bases. Trimming cost V 2 bases and J 4 bases; bases outside gene matches: 12. CDR3 size: 17 residues. The germline CDR1 and CDR2 sequences are MDHEN and SYDVKM. CDR3 sequence: CASSLEAGGFQVYGYTF. CDR3 nucleotide sequence: TGTGCCAGCAGTTTAGAGGCAGGGGGCTTTCAGGTCTATGGCTACACCTTC.

The rearrangement links TRBV5-1 to TRBJ2-3, with 12 bases that match TRBD2. Germline V CDR1 and CDR2: SGHRS, YFSETQ. The V segment lost 0 bases and the J segment 6 bases; nucleotides outside the gene matches: 8. This CDR3 is built from 17 residues. The CDR3 here is CASSLEPSGGAGDTQYF. The DNA of the CDR3 is TGCGCCAGCAGCTTGGAGCCTAGCGGGGGGGCAGGTGATACGCAGTATTTT.

This chain joins TRBV6-5 and TRBJ2-6; no clear D. Germline CDR1 is MNHEY and CDR2 is SVGAGI. Trimming cost V 10 bases and J 9 bases, with 13 bases left between them. The CDR3 spans 12 residues. The DNA for the CDR3 is TGTGCCACTAAGACCGGGCGCAACGTCCTGACTTTC. Protein: CATKTGRNVLTF.

The J gene is TRBJ2-4, the V gene TRBV23-1; the D call may be TRBD1 or TRBD2 (5 bases each). TRBV23-1 is an ORF, and what it does is uncertain. The CDR3 loop spans 16 amino acids. V lost 6 bases and J 0 bases, leaving 15 bases between the germline ends. The CDR3 loop is CASSPGRPIAKNIQYF. The CDR3 DNA reads TGCGCCAGCAGCCCGGGACGACCGATAGCCAAAAACATTCAGTACTTC.

The chain employs TRBV11-2 and TRBJ2-7; D is unresolved. V lost 5 bases to trimming and J lost 2 bases, with 4 bases between them. The CDR3 extends over 11 amino acids. CDR1 is SGHAT, CDR2 FQNNGV, per germline. DNA for the CDR3: TGTGCCAGCAGCGCCACCTACGAGCAGTACTTC. Protein sequence: CASSATYEQYF. The full variable domain, rest sourced from reference TRBV11-2 and TRBJ2-7, is EAGVAQSPRYKIIEKRQSVAFWCNPISGHATLYWYQQILGQGPKLLIQFQNNGVVDDSQLPKDRFSAERLKGVDSTLKIQPAKLEDSAVYLCASSATYEQYFGPGTRLTVT.

V usage is TRBV6-6 and J usage is TRBJ2-7; 8 nucleotides align to TRBD2. After removal of 6 bases from V and 3 bases from J, the junction contained 7 bases not matched to a gene. The germline V gene encodes CDR1 MNHNY and CDR2 SVGAGI (reference sequence). CDR3 length: 14 residues. The CDR3 region is CASSELREGYEQYF. The DNA of the CDR3 is TGTGCCAGCAGCGAACTACGGGAGGGCTACGAGCAGTACTTC.

The J gene is TRBJ1-5, the V gene TRBV7-6; perhaps TRBD1 as D (6 bases). Germline V lookup: CDR1 SGHVS, CDR2 FNYEAQ. This CDR3 is 15 amino acids long. The V end was cut by 1 base, the J end by 2 bases, with 9 bases between. In nucleotides, the CDR3 is TGTGCCAGCAGCTTAGAAGGGGGACGCAATCAGCCCCAGCATTTT. Encoded protein: CASSLEGGRNQPQHF.

The V call is TRBV2, the J call TRBJ1-2; 8 bases match TRBD1. Germline CDR1 and CDR2: SNHLY and FYNNEI. The J segment lost 6 bases and the V segment lost 2 bases, leaving 11 bases of the junction unmatched. The CDR3 has 16 amino acids. CDR3 protein: CASSENPGQDSDGYTF. Here the CDR3 DNA reads TGTGCCAGCAGTGAAAACCCGGGACAGGACTCGGATGGCTACACCTTC.

This chain connects TRBV11-3 to TRBJ2-4, with a weak D call TRBD2 (6 bases). Germline assignment: CDR1 SGHNT and CDR2 YENEEA. The V end lost 3 bases, the J end lost 5 bases, and 11 bases lay between the germline ends. The CDR3 totals 14 residues. The CDR3 region is CASSFTSLENIQYF. The CDR3 bases are TGTGCCAGCAGCTTCACTAGCTTGGAAAACATTCAGTACTTC.

The CDR3 DNA sequence: TGTGCCAGCAGCGTGGGACAGCCTAACACTGAAGCTTTCTTT. Protein: CASSVGQPNTEAFF. V and J are TRBV9 and TRBJ1-1; TRBD1 matches at 7 bases. This CDR3 spans 14 amino acids. Germline loops: CDR1 SGDLS, CDR2 YYNGEE. V lost 2 bases and J lost 2; bases outside the gene matches: 3.